The 7 T cell receptor beta chains in this list originate from one sample, sequenced in a study of blood T cell repertoires in COVID-19. Repertoires were generated with immunoSEQ multiplex PCR, while TCRdb's copy carries only in-frame clones and drops some. The table has about 330,000 clones, roughly 88% seen once; the top ten hold about 3.9%. Sequencing was carried out using peripheral blood. The receptors here all came from a woman aged 45-59 years with active or convalescent COVID-19.

The chain couples TRBV11-1 to TRBJ2-7; weak D call: TRBD2 (6 bases). V was pared by 5 bases and J by 9 bases, with 17 bases between. Per germline, CDR1 SGHAT and CDR2 FQDESV (reference sequence). CDR3 size: 13 residues. CDR3 protein: CASSLGKAGLQYF. Here the CDR3 DNA reads TGTGCCAGCAGCCTAGGAAAAGCGGGCCTGCAGTACTTC.

V and J are TRBV14 and TRBJ2-1, with 7 positions matching TRBD2. This CDR3 comprises 15 residues. J lost 6 bases, V lost 8 bases, and 13 bases had no gene match. CDR1 SGHDN and CDR2 FVKESK come from the germline V gene. The CDR3 DNA reads TGTGCCAGCGCGGTTAGTCTGACTAGCAGCAATGAGCAGTTCTTC. Translated, it gives CASAVSLTSSNEQFF.

The V call is TRBV30, the J call TRBJ1-6; D is perhaps TRBD1 (6 bases). There are 14 residues in the CDR3. Between the trimmed V and J ends, which lost 3 bases and 9 bases, there was a span of 15 bases. Germline V lookup: CDR1 GTSNPN, CDR2 SVGIG (reference sequence). In DNA form, the CDR3 reads TGTGCCTGGAGACCCCAGGGGCTAAGTTCACCCCTCCACTTT. Translation gives CAWRPQGLSSPLHF.

This clone was observed once. This chain links TRBV6-6 with TRBJ1-4, with D possibly TRBD1 on 6 matching bases. Trimming removed 7 bases at V and 4 bases at J, with 7 bases between. The V gene's germline CDR1 is MNHNY and CDR2 SVGAGI (reference sequence). The CDR3 is made up of 12 amino acids. In DNA form, the CDR3 reads TGTGCCAGCACAGGGGTTAATGAAAAACTGTTTTTT. As protein: CASTGVNEKLFF.

The V gene is TRBV3-1 (or the pseudogene TRBV3-2), the J gene TRBJ1-6, with TRBD1 matching over 7 bases. CDR3 length: 16 residues. The V gene's germline CDR1 is LGHDT and CDR2 YNNKEL (reference sequence). J was trimmed by 6 bases and V by 0 bases; bases with no gene match: 5. Here the CDR3 DNA reads TGTGCCAGCAGCCAAGACCGGGACAGCGGTAATTCACCCCTCCACTTT. Protein sequence: CASSQDRDSGNSPLHF.

The genes are TRBV10-3 and TRBJ1-2, with D tentatively TRBD1 (6 bases). CDR1 and CDR2 from the germline V gene are ENHRY and SYGVKD. The CDR3 totals 15 residues. V was shortened by 0 bases and J by 1 base, with 9 bases between the two germline ends. The CDR3 nucleotides read TGTGCCATCAGTGAGTCTCGACAGGTTAACTATGGCTACACCTTC. It translates to CAISESRQVNYGYTF.

J is TRBJ2-1 and V is TRBV2; 7 bases map to TRBD2. The germline V gene encodes CDR1 SNHLY and CDR2 FYNNEI. The CDR3 has 13 amino acids. V gave up 5 bases and J gave up 6 bases; unmatched junction bases: 4. CDR3 sequence: CASSYGRSNEQFF. The CDR3 coding sequence is TGTGCCAGCAGTTACGGGAGGAGCAATGAGCAGTTCTTC.